A single sample is the source of the 6 T cell receptor beta chains below, sequenced in a study of technical replicates of blood from several donors. Only in-frame clones appear in the TCRdb table, and some are missing; sequencing was by immunoSEQ multiplex PCR. The table shows tens of thousands of clones, with roughly 91% occurring only once. Sequenced: PBMCs. The receptors derive from a human donor in good health. Some clones in this sample may be carry-over from other donors' samples.

CDR3 DNA sequence: TGTGCCAGCAGTTATTCGGGCGGGTCCTCTGGAAACACCATATATTTT. Translation gives CASSYSGGSSGNTIYF. The chain carries TRBV6-5 and TRBJ1-3, with D uncertain. CDR1 and CDR2 (germline): MNHEY, SVGAGI. The V and J ends lost 3 bases and 0 bases respectively, with 12 bases between them. The CDR3 length is 16 residues.

The CDR3 bases are TGTGCCAGCAGACGACAGGTTACAACTAATGAAAAACTGTTTTTT. Its translation is CASRRQVTTNEKLFF. V is TRBV11-2 and J is TRBJ1-4; possible D gene TRBD1, 6 bases. Trimming took off 6 bases at V and 0 bases at J, with 11 bases between the two ends. CDR1 is SGHAT and CDR2 is FQNNGV in the germline V gene. This CDR3 contains 15 residues.

The rearrangement uses TRBV29-1 and TRBJ2-7; 9 bases match TRBD1. V trimming: 6 bases; J trimming: 7 bases; junction bases outside the gene matches: 13. CDR1 and CDR2 (germline): SQVTM, ANQGSEA. The CDR3 has 14 residues. This chain's CDR3 is CSVKRGTGPKEQYF. The DNA for the CDR3 is TGCAGCGTCAAAAGAGGGACAGGGCCTAAGGAGCAGTACTTC.

V and J are TRBV2 and TRBJ2-2; 8 bases agree with TRBD1. V was pared by 4 bases and J by 5 bases, with 6 bases of the junction left unmatched. This CDR3 contains 15 residues. Germline V gives CDR1 SNHLY, CDR2 FYNNEI. The CDR3 region is CASSAGGSGTGELFF. For the CDR3, the DNA is TGTGCCAGCAGTGCAGGGGGCAGCGGTACCGGGGAGCTGTTTTTT.

In its sample, this clone was seen once. This chain joins TRBV10-3 and TRBJ2-1; the match to TRBD2 covers 7 bases. CDR3 length equals 15 residues. Germline CDR1 ENHRY, CDR2 SYGVKD. The ends lost 7 bases at V and 6 bases at J; junction bases unmatched: 12. The CDR3 coding sequence is TGTGCCATCAAAATGGGCGGGAGTGATCTCAATGAGCAGTTCTTC. Translating it yields CAIKMGGSDLNEQFF.

V usage is TRBV12-5 and J usage is TRBJ2-7; TRBD2 might be the D (6 bases). Trimming pared 2 bases from V and 2 bases from J, leaving 10 bases between. Germline CDR1 and CDR2: LGHNT and FRNRAP. CDR3 size: 14 residues. CDR3 protein: CASGLPGGAYEQYF. The CDR3 nucleotides read TGTGCTAGTGGTTTGCCCGGGGGAGCCTACGAGCAGTACTTC.